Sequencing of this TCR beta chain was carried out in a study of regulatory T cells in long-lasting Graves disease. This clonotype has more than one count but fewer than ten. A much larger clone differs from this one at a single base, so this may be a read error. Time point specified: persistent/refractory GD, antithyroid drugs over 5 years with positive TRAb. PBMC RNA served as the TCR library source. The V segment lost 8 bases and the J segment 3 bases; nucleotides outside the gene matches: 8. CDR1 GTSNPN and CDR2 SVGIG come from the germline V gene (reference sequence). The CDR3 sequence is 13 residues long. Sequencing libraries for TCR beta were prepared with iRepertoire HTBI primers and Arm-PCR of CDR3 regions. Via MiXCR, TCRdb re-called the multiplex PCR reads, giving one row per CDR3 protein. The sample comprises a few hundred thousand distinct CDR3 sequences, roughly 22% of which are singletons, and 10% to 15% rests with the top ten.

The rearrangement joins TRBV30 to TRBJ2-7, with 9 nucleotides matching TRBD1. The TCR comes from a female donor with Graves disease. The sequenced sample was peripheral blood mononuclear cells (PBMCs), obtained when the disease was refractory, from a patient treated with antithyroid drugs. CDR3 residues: CARKGTGNYEQYF. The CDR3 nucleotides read TGTGCCAGAAAGGGGACAGGGAACTACGAGCAGTACTTC.